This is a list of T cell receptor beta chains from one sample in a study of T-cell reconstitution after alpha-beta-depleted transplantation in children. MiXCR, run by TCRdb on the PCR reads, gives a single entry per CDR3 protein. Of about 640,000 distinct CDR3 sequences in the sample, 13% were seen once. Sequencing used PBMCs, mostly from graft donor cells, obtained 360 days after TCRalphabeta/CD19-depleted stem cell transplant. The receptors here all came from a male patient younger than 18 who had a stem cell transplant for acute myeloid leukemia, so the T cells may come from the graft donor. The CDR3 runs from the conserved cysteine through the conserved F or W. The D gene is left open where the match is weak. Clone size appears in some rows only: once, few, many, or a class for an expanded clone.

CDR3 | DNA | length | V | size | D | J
CASSLGHVQETQYF | TGTGCCAGCAGCTTAGGGCACGTCCAAGAGACCCAGTACTTC | 14 | TRBV11-3 | few | NA | TRBJ2-5
CASRTMSGWNTGELFF | TGTGCCAGCAGGACTATGAGCGGGTGGAACACCGGGGAGCTGTTTTTT | 16 | TRBV28 | NA | NA | TRBJ2-2
CASSKPGTSGTDTQYF | TGTGCCAGCAGTAAACCCGGGACTAGCGGCACAGATACGCAGTATTTT | 16 | TRBV6-2/TRBV6-3 | many | TRBD2 | TRBJ2-3
CASSAGLATEQYF | TGTGCCAGCAGCGCGGGACTAGCGACCGAGCAGTACTTC | 13 | TRBV7-8 | NA | TRBD2 | TRBJ2-7
CASSPTLGNYGYTF | TGTGCCAGCAGCCCGACGTTGGGTAACTATGGCTACACCTTC | 14 | TRBV7-2 | many | NA | TRBJ1-2
CSASGGDLSSYEQYF | TGCAGTGCTAGCGGGGGGGACTTAAGCTCCTACGAGCAGTACTTC | 15 | TRBV20-1 | few | TRBD2 | TRBJ2-7
CSVGRPNEQFF | TGCAGCGTCGGGAGACCCAATGAGCAGTTCTTC | 11 | TRBV29-1 | many | NA | TRBJ2-1
CASSQVGSYGYTF | TGCGCCAGCAGCCAAGTCGGGTCCTATGGCTACACCTTC | 13 | TRBV4-3 | few | NA | TRBJ1-2
CASSSRTGGVSEAFF | TGTGCCAGCAGCTCAAGGACAGGGGGTGTATCTGAAGCTTTCTTT | 15 | TRBV9 | few | TRBD1 | TRBJ1-1
CASSRFNQPQHF | TGTGCCAGCAGCCGGTTTAATCAGCCCCAGCATTTT | 12 | TRBV7-8 | few | NA | TRBJ1-5
CASRTSALPQYF | TGTGCCAGCAGGACTAGCGCGTTGCCCCAGTACTTC | 12 | TRBV28 | few | TRBD2 | TRBJ2-5
CAITKAQGWNTEAFF | TGTGCCATCACGAAGGCACAGGGATGGAACACTGAAGCTTTCTTT | 15 | TRBV10-3 | NA | NA | TRBJ1-1
CASSSTRTSGHKGSYEQYF | TGTGCCAGCAGTTCTACCCGGACTAGCGGCCATAAAGGGTCCTACGAGCAGTACTTC | 19 | TRBV6-5 | NA | TRBD2 | TRBJ2-7
CASSLKLDRGRVYEQYF | TGTGCCAGCAGCCTTAAGCTGGACAGGGGGCGCGTCTACGAGCAGTACTTC | 17 | TRBV7-9 | few | TRBD1 | TRBJ2-7
CASRLTESYEQYF | TGTGCCAGCAGGTTGACAGAGTCCTACGAGCAGTACTTC | 13 | TRBV7-3 | many | NA | TRBJ2-7
CASSPLRLNTEAFF | TGTGCCAGCAGCCCCTTACGCCTGAACACTGAAGCTTTCTTT | 14 | TRBV14 | NA | NA | TRBJ1-1
CSASLSSNEQFF | TGCAGTGCAAGCCTAAGCTCCAATGAGCAGTTCTTC | 12 | TRBV20-1 | few | NA | TRBJ2-1
CASRLGGVLVETQYF | TGTGCCAGCAGGCTGGGTGGTGTGTTGGTTGAGACCCAGTACTTC | 15 | TRBV28 | many | NA | TRBJ2-5
CASSSGTYSYEQYF | TGTGCCAGCAGCTCAGGGACATACTCCTACGAGCAGTACTTC | 14 | TRBV7-2 | NA | NA | TRBJ2-7
CASSLQFPWAGTPYEQYF | TGTGCCAGCAGCTTACAGTTTCCTTGGGCGGGAACACCCTACGAGCAGTACTTC | 18 | TRBV11-2 | few | NA | TRBJ2-7
CASSLDQRAGELFF | TGTGCCAGCAGCTTAGATCAGCGGGCCGGGGAGCTGTTTTTT | 14 | TRBV11-2 | NA | NA | TRBJ2-2
CASSLSARVGDEAFF | TGTGCCAGCAGTTTAAGCGCCAGGGTTGGGGATGAAGCTTTCTTT | 15 | TRBV27 | few | NA | TRBJ1-1
CASSILGRSYTEAFF | TGCGCCAGCAGCATATTGGGACGGTCTTACACTGAAGCTTTCTTT | 15 | TRBV5-1 | few | NA | TRBJ1-1
CASNPGLLAGGPGGELFF | TGTGCCAGCAACCCCGGGCTGCTAGCGGGAGGGCCTGGCGGGGAGCTGTTTTTT | 18 | TRBV12-3/TRBV12-4 | many | TRBD2 | TRBJ2-2
CASSPTGTGNSYEQYF | TGTGCCAGCAGCCCAACAGGGACAGGCAACTCCTACGAGCAGTACTTC | 16 | TRBV7-2 | few | TRBD1 | TRBJ2-7
CASSLKPGIPYEQYF | TGTGCCAGCAGTTTAAAACCAGGGATCCCCTACGAGCAGTACTTC | 15 | TRBV28 | NA | NA | TRBJ2-7
CASSQVLAGGPHNEQFF | TGTGCCAGCAGCCAGGTTCTAGCGGGAGGGCCCCACAATGAGCAGTTCTTC | 17 | TRBV14 | NA | TRBD2 | TRBJ2-1
CASSLDGMSSYNEQFF | TGTGCCAGCAGCTTAGACGGGATGAGCTCCTACAATGAGCAGTTCTTC | 16 | TRBV7-2 | NA | NA | TRBJ2-1
CASSQGQSGGTQYF | TGTGCCAGCAGTCAAGGACAGTCGGGGGGGACCCAGTACTTC | 14 | TRBV12-3/TRBV12-4 | few | NA | TRBJ2-5
CAIRIAGGPNEQYF | TGTGCCATCAGGATAGCGGGAGGGCCAAACGAGCAGTACTTC | 14 | TRBV10-3 | few | TRBD2 | TRBJ2-7
CASSPFNGNTDTQYF | TGTGCCAGCTCACCATTCAATGGGAATACAGATACGCAGTATTTT | 15 | TRBV18 | few | NA | TRBJ2-3
CASITGTSPGEQYF | TGTGCCAGCATTACCGGGACTAGCCCAGGGGAGCAGTACTTC | 14 | TRBV6-5 | many | TRBD2 | TRBJ2-7
CASSLGLWEMDYNEQFF | TGTGCCAGCAGTTTAGGTTTGTGGGAGATGGACTACAATGAGCAGTTCTTC | 17 | TRBV7-6 | many | NA | TRBJ2-1
CSASERLGEDTQYF | TGCAGTGCTAGCGAGCGGCTAGGGGAAGATACGCAGTATTTT | 14 | TRBV20-1 | few | NA | TRBJ2-3
CASSVTGSPGDTQYF | TGTGCCAGCAGCGTGACGGGAAGCCCCGGGGATACGCAGTATTTT | 15 | TRBV7-2 | few | NA | TRBJ2-3
CATSATRDSGIEDTQYF | TGTGCCACCAGTGCCACACGGGACTCCGGAATAGAAGATACGCAGTATTTT | 17 | TRBV24-1 | NA | NA | TRBJ2-3
CASSPPGIGEQFF | TGCGCCAGCAGCCCCCCGGGAATTGGTGAGCAGTTCTTC | 13 | TRBV5-1 | many | NA | TRBJ2-1
CAVTGPYNEQFF | TGTGCCGTCACGGGACCCTACAATGAGCAGTTCTTC | 12 | TRBV6-2/TRBV6-3 | NA | NA | TRBJ2-1
CSVEDLTGAGQYF | TGCAGCGTTGAAGATCTTACGGGCGCCGGGCAGTACTTC | 13 | TRBV29-1 | many | NA | TRBJ2-7
CGTTGDGYEQYF | TGCGGCACCACAGGGGATGGCTACGAGCAGTACTTC | 12 | TRBV29-1 | NA | TRBD1 | TRBJ2-7
CASSYVDSSYEQYF | TGTGCCAGCAGTTACGTTGACAGTTCCTACGAGCAGTACTTC | 14 | TRBV6-2/TRBV6-3 | NA | NA | TRBJ2-7
CATSRDSSGAYEQYF | TGTGCCACCAGCAGAGATAGCAGCGGAGCCTACGAGCAGTACTTC | 15 | TRBV15 | NA | NA | TRBJ2-7
CASSAAGPPGTGDTQYF | TGTGCCAGTAGCGCGGCGGGGCCGCCGGGGACGGGAGATACGCAGTATTTT | 17 | TRBV19 | NA | NA | TRBJ2-3
CASTPGRVLWTESYNEQFF | TGTGCCAGCACCCCAGGCAGGGTTCTTTGGACCGAGTCCTACAATGAGCAGTTCTTC | 19 | TRBV11-2 | few | NA | TRBJ2-1
CSARDTGLAAYNEQFF | TGCAGTGCTAGGGACACGGGACTAGCGGCTTACAATGAGCAGTTCTTC | 16 | TRBV20-1 | few | TRBD2 | TRBJ2-1
CASRSGFNQPQHF | TGCGCCAGCCGGAGCGGTTTCAATCAGCCCCAGCATTTT | 13 | TRBV5-1 | few | NA | TRBJ1-5
CSARFVSSSYEQYF | TGCAGTGCTAGATTTGTCTCGAGCTCCTACGAGCAGTACTTC | 14 | TRBV20-1 | few | NA | TRBJ2-7
CSARGESGSYEQYF | TGCAGTGCTAGAGGAGAAAGCGGGTCCTACGAGCAGTACTTC | 14 | TRBV20-1 | many | NA | TRBJ2-7
CATSASPSAWFADTQYF | TGTGCCACCAGTGCCTCCCCGTCAGCTTGGTTTGCAGATACGCAGTATTTT | 17 | TRBV24-1 | many | NA | TRBJ2-3
CASSPGGVYNEQFF | TGTGCCAGCAGCCCCGGCGGTGTCTACAATGAGCAGTTCTTC | 14 | TRBV9 | few | NA | TRBJ2-1
CASSLAGQGFTYEQYF | TGTGCCAGCAGCTTAGCAGGACAGGGGTTCACCTACGAGCAGTACTTC | 16 | TRBV7-2 | many | TRBD1 | TRBJ2-7
CSVVWLAGGPWGETQYF | TGCAGCGTTGTGTGGCTAGCGGGAGGGCCATGGGGGGAGACCCAGTACTTC | 17 | TRBV29-1 | few | TRBD2 | TRBJ2-5
CSVVWLGISYGYTF | TGCAGCGTTGTCTGGCTGGGGATTTCCTATGGCTACACCTTC | 14 | TRBV29-1 | NA | NA | TRBJ1-2
CSAPGQGNYEQYF | TGCAGTGCTCCGGGACAGGGAAACTACGAGCAGTACTTC | 13 | TRBV20-1 | NA | TRBD1 | TRBJ2-7
CSVEDWGQDHTGELFF | TGCAGCGTTGAAGATTGGGGACAGGACCACACCGGGGAGCTGTTTTTT | 16 | TRBV29-1 | NA | TRBD1 | TRBJ2-2
CASSYPLAGARPNTGELFF | TGTGCCAGCAGTTACCCCCTAGCGGGAGCGCGCCCGAACACCGGGGAGCTGTTTTTT | 19 | TRBV6-2/TRBV6-3 | NA | TRBD2 | TRBJ2-2
CASSLGGREPLRTGELFF | TGTGCCAGCAGCTTAGGGGGGCGCGAACCCTTAAGAACCGGGGAGCTGTTTTTT | 18 | TRBV11-2 | few | NA | TRBJ2-2
CASSQGRRHEQYF | TGTGCCAGCAGCCAAGGAAGGAGGCACGAGCAGTACTTC | 13 | TRBV14 | NA | NA | TRBJ2-7
CAWIPPGGTHYEQYF | TGTGCCTGGATCCCCCCTGGCGGGACACACTACGAGCAGTACTTC | 15 | TRBV30 | NA | NA | TRBJ2-7
CSARDPGGKGLYEQYF | TGCAGTGCTAGAGACCCGGGTGGGAAGGGTCTCTACGAGCAGTACTTC | 16 | TRBV20-1 | few | NA | TRBJ2-7